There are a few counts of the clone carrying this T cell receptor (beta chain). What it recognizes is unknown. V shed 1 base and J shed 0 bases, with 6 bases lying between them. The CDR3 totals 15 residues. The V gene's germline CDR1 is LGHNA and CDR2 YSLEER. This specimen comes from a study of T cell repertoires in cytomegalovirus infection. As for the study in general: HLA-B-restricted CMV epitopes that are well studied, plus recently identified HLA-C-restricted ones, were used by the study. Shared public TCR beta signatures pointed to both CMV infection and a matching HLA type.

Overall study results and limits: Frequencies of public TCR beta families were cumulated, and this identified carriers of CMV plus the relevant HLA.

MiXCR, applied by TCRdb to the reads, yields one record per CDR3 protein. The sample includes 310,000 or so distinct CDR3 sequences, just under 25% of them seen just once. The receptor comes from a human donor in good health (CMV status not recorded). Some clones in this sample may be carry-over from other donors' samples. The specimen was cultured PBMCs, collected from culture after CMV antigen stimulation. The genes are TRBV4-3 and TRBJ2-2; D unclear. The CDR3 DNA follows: TGCGCCAGCAGCCAAGTCCTCTCGAACACCGGGGAGCTGTTTTTT. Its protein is CASSQVLSNTGELFF.